Below are 29 T cell receptor beta chains sequenced from a single sample in a study of blood T cell repertoires in COVID-19. Produced via immunoSEQ multiplex PCR; TCRdb's table is partial and in-frame only. This sample yields roughly 240,000 clones, of which less than 90% are seen a single time; less than 6% belongs to the top ten. Material for sequencing was peripheral blood. The source is a man in his sixties who had recovered from COVID-19.

The genes are TRBV5-6 and TRBJ2-5, with D perhaps matching TRBD1 (6 bases). The CDR3 covers 13 residues. CDR1 SGHDT and CDR2 YYEEEE come from the germline V gene. V shed 5 bases and J shed 5 bases, with 13 bases lying between them. This CDR3 reads CASSLQGWETQYF. The CDR3 nucleotides read TGTGCCAGCAGTTTACAGGGTTGGGAGACCCAGTACTTC. The variable domain in full, completed from reference TRBV5-6 and TRBJ2-5, reads DAGVTQSPTHLIKTRGQQVTLRCSPKSGHDTVSWYQQALGQGPQFIFQYYEEEERQRGNFPDRFSGHQFPNYSSELNVNALLLGDSALYLCASSLQGWETQYFGPGTRLLVL.

A remark on this clone: Other DNA sequences in this specimen translate into the identical CDR3. The V call is TRBV5-1, the J call TRBJ2-7; TRBD1 matches at 10 bases. The trim removed 2 bases at V and 4 bases at J, leaving 6 bases unmatched. Germline V gene lookup returns CDR1 SGHRS and CDR2 YFSETQ. The CDR3 contains 15 residues. CDR3 coding DNA: TGCGCCAGCAGCTTAGCCGGGACAGGGGTGTACGAGCAGTACTTC. Protein product: CASSLAGTGVYEQYF.

The chain uses TRBV6-5 and TRBJ1-2; D perhaps matches TRBD1 (6 bases). V lost 7 bases and J 5 bases, leaving 20 bases between the germline ends. Germline CDR1 and CDR2: MNHEY and SVGAGI. CDR3 length: 15 residues. Here the CDR3 DNA reads TGTGCCAGCACACACGCAGGGGACGGAATATATGGCTACACCTTC. As protein: CASTHAGDGIYGYTF.

The CDR3 protein is CASSQSGRGYEQYF. DNA of the CDR3: TGTGCCAGCAGCCAGAGCGGGAGGGGCTACGAGCAGTACTTC. The genes are TRBV5-6 and TRBJ2-7; 10 nucleotides match TRBD2. The CDR3 has 14 amino acids. The V segment lost 4 bases and the J segment 3 bases; nucleotides outside the gene matches: 4. Germline loops: CDR1 SGHDT, CDR2 YYEEEE.

The chain combines TRBV4-1 with TRBJ1-4; perhaps TRBD1 as D (6 bases). The V end lost 0 bases, the J end lost 8 bases, and 16 bases lay between the germline ends. This CDR3 is 16 amino acids long. Germline V gene sequence: CDR1 MGHRA, CDR2 YSYEKL. This CDR3 reads CASSQDGAGVREKLFF. The CDR3 bases are TGCGCCAGCAGCCAAGATGGGGCAGGGGTGCGCGAAAAACTGTTTTTT.

The V call is TRBV27, the J call TRBJ2-7, with 8 bases identical to TRBD1. Germline lookup yields CDR1 MNHEY and CDR2 SMNVEV (reference sequence). V lost 6 bases and J lost 2; bases outside the gene matches: 6. The CDR3 is made up of 14 amino acids. CDR3 DNA sequence: TGTGCCAGCAGCCCGGGACAGGCGACCTACGAGCAGTACTTC. Protein product: CASSPGQATYEQYF.

The chain combines TRBV30 with TRBJ2-5; 8 bases map to TRBD1. The CDR3 covers 13 residues. Trimming took 4 bases from V and 5 from J; bases not matched to a gene: 6. The V gene's germline CDR1 is GTSNPN and CDR2 SVGIG (reference sequence). DNA of the CDR3: TGTGCCTGGAATCAGGGGGCGGGGGAGACCCAGTACTTC. It codes for CAWNQGAGETQYF.

The chain uses TRBV2 and TRBJ1-5; D is uncertain. In germline, CDR1 is SNHLY, CDR2 FYNNEI. Trimming removed 6 bases at V and 6 bases at J, with 18 bases between. The length of the CDR3 is 15 residues. The CDR3 loop is CASRQNRGTGQPQHF. CDR3 DNA: TGTGCCAGCAGGCAAAATCGAGGAACGGGTCAGCCCCAGCATTTT.

The chain employs TRBV28 and TRBJ1-5, with 9 nucleotides matching TRBD1. This CDR3 spans 16 amino acids. With 6 bases clipped from V and 2 bases from J, the junction kept 8 bases outside the gene matches. Germline values: CDR1 MDHEN, CDR2 SYDVKM. This CDR3 is CASSTQQGAGNQPQHF. In DNA, the CDR3 is TGTGCCAGCAGCACCCAACAGGGGGCTGGCAATCAGCCCCAGCATTTT.

The chain has TRBV2 and TRBJ2-1; D gene unclear. The germline gives CDR1 SNHLY, CDR2 FYNNEI. V lost 11 bases, J lost 4 bases, and 15 bases lay in between. The CDR3 contains 13 residues. CDR3 residues: CAGSQRYYNEQFF. CDR3 bases: TGTGCCGGCTCACAACGATATTACAATGAGCAGTTCTTC.

The CDR3 DNA sequence: TGTGCCAGCAGTTCCTCGGAGGGGACAGGGACCGGGGAGCTGTTTTTT. It codes for CASSSSEGTGTGELFF. The chain carries TRBV6-6 and TRBJ2-2; 9 bases match TRBD1. From germline, CDR1 is MNHNY and CDR2 SVGAGI (reference sequence). J gave up 5 bases and V 4 bases, and 8 bases lay outside the gene matches. The CDR3 is 16 residues long.

This clone was seen once. The gene calls are TRBV6-6 and TRBJ2-1, with TRBD1 identical over 10 bases. The V segment lost 4 bases and the J segment 6 bases; nucleotides outside the gene matches: 6. This CDR3 spans 15 amino acids. The germline gives CDR1 MNHNY, CDR2 SVGAGI (reference sequence). The CDR3 DNA follows: TGTGCCAGCAGTTCCCGGACAGGGGGTCCCAATGAGCAGTTCTTC. Residues: CASSSRTGGPNEQFF.

V usage is TRBV19 and J usage is TRBJ2-5; 16 bases map to TRBD2. The V segment lost 6 bases and the J segment 1 base; nucleotides outside the gene matches: 5. The CDR3 is 17 residues long. Germline values: CDR1 LNHDA, CDR2 SQIVND (reference sequence). CDR3 residues: CASSSGLAGGFQETQYF. The CDR3 coding sequence is TGTGCCAGTAGCTCGGGACTAGCGGGGGGGTTCCAAGAGACCCAGTACTTC. Full variable domain (rest looked up from reference TRBV19 and TRBJ2-5): DGGITQSPKYLFRKEGQNVTLSCEQNLNHDAMYWYRQDPGQGLRLIYYSQIVNDFQKGDIAEGYSVSREKKESFPLTVTSAQKNPTAFYLCASSSGLAGGFQETQYFGPGTRLLVL.

The chain recombines TRBV28 with TRBJ1-6; 7 bases fit TRBD1. The CDR3 has 15 amino acids. Trimming took 7 bases from V and 7 from J; bases not matched to a gene: 10. The germline V gene has CDR1 MDHEN and CDR2 SYDVKM. The CDR3 DNA sequence: TGTGCCAGCAATGAAGGGGGCGCGGGGAATTCACCCCTCCACTTT. It translates to CASNEGGAGNSPLHF.

The chain has TRBV20-1 and TRBJ2-7; 9 bases are a match to TRBD2. The germline V gene has CDR1 DFQATT and CDR2 SNEGSKA (reference sequence). The junction had 7 bases not matched to a gene; V was cut back by 3 bases and J by 4 bases. The CDR3 runs to 14 residues. The DNA of the CDR3 is TGCAGTGCTAGTAGGGCTAGCGGGGATTACGAGCAGTACTTC. It is translated as CSASRASGDYEQYF.

The chain joins TRBV7-2 to TRBJ1-1, with D possibly TRBD1 on 5 matching bases. Germline V gene data show CDR1 as SGHTA and CDR2 as FQGNSA. This CDR3 spans 14 amino acids. Trimming cost V 5 bases and J 1 base, with 11 bases left between them. The CDR3 region has the DNA TGTGCCAGCAGCCGCAGGGTGGCGAACACTGAAGCTTTCTTT. This encodes CASSRRVANTEAFF. Using reference TRBV7-2 and TRBJ1-1 for the parts outside the CDR3, the full variable domain is GAGVSQSPSNKVTEKGKDVELRCDPISGHTALYWYRQSLGQGLEFLIYFQGNSAPDKSGLPSDRFSAERTGGSVSTLTIQRTQQEDSAVYLCASSRRVANTEAFFGQGTRLTVV.

The rearrangement joins TRBV5-5 to TRBJ2-1, with a weak D call TRBD2 (5 bases). Deletions cut 0 bases from V and 5 bases from J, with 9 bases between. The CDR3 totals 14 residues. The germline V gene encodes CDR1 SGHKS and CDR2 YYEKEE (reference sequence). The CDR3 region is CASSLVPGNNEQFF. The CDR3 DNA reads TGTGCCAGCAGCTTGGTTCCGGGGAACAATGAGCAGTTCTTC. Together with reference TRBV5-5 and TRBJ2-1, the CDR3 gives the full variable domain: DAGVTQSPTHLIKTRGQQVTLRCSPISGHKSVSWYQQVLGQGPQFIFQYYEKEERGRGNFPDRFSARQFPNYSSELNVNALLLGDSALYLCASSLVPGNNEQFFGPGTRLTVL.

This chain links TRBV5-6 with TRBJ2-7; 7 bases are shared with TRBD1. The germline V gene has CDR1 SGHDT and CDR2 YYEEEE. Germline trimming cut 2 bases from V and 4 bases from J; bases unmatched to any gene: 12. The CDR3 is made up of 16 amino acids. In DNA form, the CDR3 reads TGTGCCAGCAGCTTTTGGGCCGGTACAGGGGTGTACGAGCAGTACTTC. Its translation is CASSFWAGTGVYEQYF.

This chain links TRBV9 with TRBJ1-6; 10 bases line up with TRBD1. V was pared by 4 bases and J by 9 bases, with 10 bases of the junction left unmatched. CDR3 length: 16 residues. In germline, CDR1 is SGDLS, CDR2 YYNGEE. The DNA for the CDR3 is TGTGCCAGCAGCCCACAAGTCGGACAGGGGGGTTCACCCCTCCACTTT. This encodes CASSPQVGQGGSPLHF.

This chain uses TRBV25-1 with TRBJ2-7; TRBD2 might be the D (7 bases). Trimming took off 11 bases at V and 0 bases at J, with 17 bases between the two ends. The CDR3 spans 14 residues. Germline CDR1 MGHDK, CDR2 SYGVNS. The CDR3 sequence is CADRGGGCSYEQYF. For the CDR3, the DNA is TGTGCCGACCGAGGGGGGGGCTGCTCCTACGAGCAGTACTTC.

In this sample, this clone turned up once. The CDR3 region has the DNA TGTGCCAGCAGCTTGGGAACTAGCGGGAGAAACATTCAGTACTTC. This gives the protein CASSLGTSGRNIQYF. The genes are TRBV5-4 and TRBJ2-4; 11 positions agree with TRBD2. This CDR3 region has 15 residues. From germline, CDR1 is SGHNT and CDR2 YYREEE (reference sequence). Unmatched junction bases numbered 2, after V lost 0 bases and J lost 6 bases.

The rearrangement links TRBV19 to TRBJ2-5, with TRBD2 matching over 11 bases. Trimming removed 3 bases from V and 0 bases from J; junction bases left unmatched: 12. From germline, CDR1 is LNHDA and CDR2 SQIVND (reference sequence). The CDR3 is 19 residues long. CDR3 sequence reads: CASSMMPPSSGGYQETQYF. The CDR3 DNA follows: TGTGCCAGTAGTATGATGCCCCCGTCTAGCGGGGGGTACCAAGAGACCCAGTACTTC.

The chain couples TRBV28 to TRBJ2-1; D uncertain. This CDR3 region has 15 residues. The ends were cut back, 5 bases at V and 0 bases at J, with 11 bases in the middle. From germline, CDR1 is MDHEN and CDR2 SYDVKM. The CDR3 DNA follows: TGTGCCAGCAGTCAGACTCTGAGCTCCTACAATGAGCAGTTCTTC. Translation: CASSQTLSSYNEQFF.

With regard to this clone: The same CDR3 can be traced to other DNA sequences in this sample. The chain has TRBV3-1 (or the pseudogene TRBV3-2) and TRBJ2-7; tentatively, D is TRBD2 (6 bases). Germline V gives CDR1 LGHDT, CDR2 YNNKEL (reference sequence). This CDR3 is 12 amino acids long. Trimming pared 2 bases from V and 4 bases from J, leaving 6 bases between. CDR3 DNA sequence: TGTGCCAGCAGCCAACTAGCGTACGAGCAGTACTTC. It encodes CASSQLAYEQYF.

V usage is TRBV6-6 and J usage is TRBJ2-7; 8 nucleotides align to TRBD2. Per the germline V gene, CDR1 is MNHNY and CDR2 is SVGAGI (reference sequence). J gave up 1 base and V 6 bases, and 8 bases lay outside the gene matches. This CDR3 region has 15 residues. The DNA of the CDR3 is TGTGCCAGCAGCCCTGGAACTAGCGGATCCTACGAGCAGTACTTC. This encodes CASSPGTSGSYEQYF.

The rearrangement joins TRBV7-8 to TRBJ2-3; TRBD1 matches at 7 bases. From germline, CDR1 is SGHVS and CDR2 FQNEAQ. The CDR3 is made up of 15 amino acids. V lost 4 bases, J lost 0 bases, and 4 bases stayed unmatched. DNA of the CDR3: TGTGCCAGCAGCTCACAGGGGAAAAGCACAGATACGCAGTATTTT. Protein: CASSSQGKSTDTQYF.

V gene TRBV5-1 combines with J gene TRBJ2-2, with 10 nucleotides matching TRBD1. J lost 3 bases, V lost 2 bases, and 4 bases had no gene match. CDR1 is SGHRS and CDR2 is YFSETQ in the germline V gene. This CDR3 has 16 residues. The CDR3 DNA is TGCGCCAGCAGCTTACAGGGACAGGGGTACACCGGGGAGCTGTTTTTT. This codes for CASSLQGQGYTGELFF.

The V call is TRBV7-2, the J call TRBJ2-1; possible D gene TRBD2, 6 bases. The CDR3 consists of 15 residues. Germline loops: CDR1 SGHTA, CDR2 FQGNSA. Trimming took 2 bases from V and 2 from J, leaving 10 bases between them. For the CDR3, the DNA is TGTGCCAGCAGCTTAAAGCCGGGGGCCTACAATGAGCAGTTCTTC. Amino acid sequence: CASSLKPGAYNEQFF.

The chain couples TRBV7-2 to TRBJ2-2, with 9 bases identical to TRBD2. V dropped 5 bases and J dropped 7; count of bases not matched to a gene: 5. Germline lookup yields CDR1 SGHTA and CDR2 FQGNSA. There are 14 residues in the CDR3. The CDR3 DNA sequence: TGTGCCAGCAGCGGGGGACTAGCTTTCGGGGAGCTGTTTTTT. Encoded protein: CASSGGLAFGELFF.